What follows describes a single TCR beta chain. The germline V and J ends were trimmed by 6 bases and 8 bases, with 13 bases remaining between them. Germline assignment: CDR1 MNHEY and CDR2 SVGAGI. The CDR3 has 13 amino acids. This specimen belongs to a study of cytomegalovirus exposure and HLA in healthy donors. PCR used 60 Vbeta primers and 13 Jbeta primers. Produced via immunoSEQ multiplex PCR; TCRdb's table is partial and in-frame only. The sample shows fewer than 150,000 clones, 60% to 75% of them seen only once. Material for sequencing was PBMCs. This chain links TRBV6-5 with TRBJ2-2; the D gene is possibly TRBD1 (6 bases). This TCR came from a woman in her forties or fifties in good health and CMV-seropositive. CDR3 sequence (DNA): TGTGCCAGCAGCGACCGGGACATAGGGGAGCTGTTTTTT. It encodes CASSDRDIGELFF.